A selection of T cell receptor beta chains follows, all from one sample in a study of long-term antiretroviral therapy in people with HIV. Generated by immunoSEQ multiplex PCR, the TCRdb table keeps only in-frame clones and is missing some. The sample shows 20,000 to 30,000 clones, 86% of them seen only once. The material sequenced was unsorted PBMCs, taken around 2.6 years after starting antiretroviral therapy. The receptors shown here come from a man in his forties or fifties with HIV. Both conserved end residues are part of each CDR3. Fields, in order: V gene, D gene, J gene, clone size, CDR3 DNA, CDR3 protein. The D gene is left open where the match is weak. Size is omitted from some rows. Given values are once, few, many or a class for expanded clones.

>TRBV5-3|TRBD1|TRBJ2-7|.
TGTGCCAGAAGCCAGGACAGGCCCCCTTACTACGAGCAGTACTTC
CARSQDRPPYYEQYF
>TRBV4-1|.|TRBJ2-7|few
TGCGCCAGCAGCCTACAACGCCGGGAGTCCCACGAGCAGTACTTC
CASSLQRRESHEQYF
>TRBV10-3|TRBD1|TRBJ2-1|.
TGTGCCATCAGGGGGGACAGGGGTGGCGATGAGCAGTTCTTC
CAIRGDRGGDEQFF
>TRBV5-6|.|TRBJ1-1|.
TGTGCCAGCAGCTTGATCGAATCATCCTACACTGAAGCTTTCTTT
CASSLIESSYTEAFF
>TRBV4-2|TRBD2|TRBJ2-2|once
TGTGCCAGCAGCCAAGATAGTTACACTACTAGCGGGAATCTTGTCGGGGAGCTGTTTTTT
CASSQDSYTTSGNLVGELFF
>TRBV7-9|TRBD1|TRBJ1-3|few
TGTGCCAGCAGCCATGGGACAGGGGAGACTGGAAACACCATATATTTT
CASSHGTGETGNTIYF
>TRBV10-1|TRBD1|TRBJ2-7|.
TGCGCCAGCAGTGAGTCAAGGGACAGGGTCTACGAGCAGTACTTC
CASSESRDRVYEQYF
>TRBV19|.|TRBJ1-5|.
TGTGCCACTGCAGTTGCGGCTCTAGGCAATCAGCCCCAGCATTTT
CATAVAALGNQPQHF
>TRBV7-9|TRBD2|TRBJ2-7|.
TGTGCCAGCAGCCGGGGACTATCCTACGAGCAGTACTTC
CASSRGLSYEQYF
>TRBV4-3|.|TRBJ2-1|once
TGCGCCAGCAGCCAAGCCGCGCGCTCCTACAATGAGCAGTTCTTC
CASSQAARSYNEQFF
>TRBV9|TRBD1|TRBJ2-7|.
TGTGCCAGCAGCGTAGGAACAGGGGTATACGAGCAGTACTTC
CASSVGTGVYEQYF
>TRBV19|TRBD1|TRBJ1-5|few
TGTGCCAGTAGTATAAGGACAGGGAATAATCAGCCCCAGCATTTT
CASSIRTGNNQPQHF
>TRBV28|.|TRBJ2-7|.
TGTGCCAGCAGTTTAATCGACAGTTCCTCCTACGAGCAGTACTTC
CASSLIDSSSYEQYF
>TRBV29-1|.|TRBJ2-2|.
TGCAGCGTTGTTGGTACAGGTCTGTTTACCGGGGAGCTGTTTTTT
CSVVGTGLFTGELFF
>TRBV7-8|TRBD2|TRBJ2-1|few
TGTGCCAGCAGCCGGAGCGGGGGGTTGTACAATGAGCAGTTCTTC
CASSRSGGLYNEQFF
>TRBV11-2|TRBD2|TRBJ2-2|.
TGTGCCAGCATAGCGGGGGGGAACACCGGGGAGCTGTTTTTT
CASIAGGNTGELFF
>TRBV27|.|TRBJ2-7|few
TGTGCCAGCAGTTTAGTCGCAGGGATCTACGAGCAGTACTTC
CASSLVAGIYEQYF
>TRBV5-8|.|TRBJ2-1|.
TGTGCCACATCCCTGGGGGGGGCCTCCTACAATGAGCAGTTCTTC
CATSLGGASYNEQFF
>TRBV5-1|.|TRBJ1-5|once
TGCGCCAGCAGCTTGGATGGTGGGATCGGGCAGCCCCAGCATTTT
CASSLDGGIGQPQHF
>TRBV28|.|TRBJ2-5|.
TGTGCAAGCCGGGACGCCGAGGAGACCCAGTACTTC
CASRDAEETQYF